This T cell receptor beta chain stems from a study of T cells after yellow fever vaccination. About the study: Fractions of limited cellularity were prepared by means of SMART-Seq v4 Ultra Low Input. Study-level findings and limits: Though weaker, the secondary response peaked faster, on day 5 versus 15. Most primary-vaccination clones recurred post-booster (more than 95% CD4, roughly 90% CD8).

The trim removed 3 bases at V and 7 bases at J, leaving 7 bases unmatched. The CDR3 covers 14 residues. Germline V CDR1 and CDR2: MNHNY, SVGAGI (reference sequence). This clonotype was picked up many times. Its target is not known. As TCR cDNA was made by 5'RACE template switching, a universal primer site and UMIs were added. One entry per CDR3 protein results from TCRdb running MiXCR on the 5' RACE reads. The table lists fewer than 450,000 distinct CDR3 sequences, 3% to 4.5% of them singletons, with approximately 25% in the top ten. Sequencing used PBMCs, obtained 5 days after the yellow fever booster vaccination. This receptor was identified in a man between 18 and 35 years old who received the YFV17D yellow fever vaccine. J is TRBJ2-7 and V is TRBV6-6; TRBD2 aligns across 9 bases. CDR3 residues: CASSYGSGGGEQYF. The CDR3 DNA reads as TGTGCCAGCAGTTATGGTAGCGGGGGTGGGGAGCAGTACTTC.